A selection of T cell receptor beta chains follows, all from one sample in a study of T cell repertoires in cytomegalovirus infection. Their cognate antigens are unknown. TCRdb recomputed calls from the reads with MiXCR, one row per CDR3 protein. The table records around 100,000 distinct CDR3 sequences, roughly 39% of them present only once. The source material was CD8+ T cells from cultured PBMCs, sampled from culture after CMV antigen stimulation. Every receptor here comes from a human donor in good health (CMV status not recorded). Some clones in this sample may be carry-over from other donors' samples. The CDR3 runs from the conserved cysteine through the conserved F or W. D genes are given only for firm matches. Expanded clones get a size class; other rows say once, few or many, or leave the size out.

V	size	D	J	DNA	CDR3
TRBV19	few	.	TRBJ1-5	TGTGCCAGTACAGAAGTCAATCAGCCCCAGCATTTT	CASTEVNQPQHF
TRBV2	.	TRBD2	TRBJ2-5	TGTGCCAGCCCTGTTAGCGGGGGAGCAAAGGACTATCGAGAGACCCAGTACTTC	CASPVSGGAKDYRETQYF
TRBV12-3/TRBV12-4	.	.	TRBJ1-5	TGTGCCAGCAGTTTGATGGTGTTCGGGGAGCCCCAGCATTTT	CASSLMVFGEPQHF
TRBV6-1	.	.	TRBJ1-1	TGTGCCAGCAGTCCACAAGGGGGGCCCTACGCTGAAGCTTTCTTT	CASSPQGGPYAEAFF
TRBV20-1	.	.	TRBJ2-7	TGCAGTGCTAGAGATATTAAGGGGCTAAAGGCCTACGAGCAGTACTTC	CSARDIKGLKAYEQYF
TRBV12-3/TRBV12-4	.	.	TRBJ2-1	TGTGCCAGCAGGCAGACAGGAACCTACAACAATGAGCAGTTCTTC	CASRQTGTYNNEQFF
TRBV7-2	.	TRBD2	TRBJ2-5	TGTGCCAGCAGCTTACTCCCCCTAGCGGGTAAACAAGAGACCCAGTACTTC	CASSLLPLAGKQETQYF
TRBV19	few	.	TRBJ1-1	TGTGCCAGTAGCCCCATAGAGAACACTGAAGCTTTCTTT	CASSPIENTEAFF
TRBV5-1	.	.	TRBJ2-5	TGCGCCAGCAGCTTGGCGGGGGTCTTAAGAATCCAAGAGACCCAGTACTTC	CASSLAGVLRIQETQYF
TRBV4-2	.	.	TRBJ1-6	TGTGCCAGCAGCCAAGATGTAAGGGGGGGCCATTCACCCCTCCACTTT	CASSQDVRGGHSPLHF
TRBV6-5	.	TRBD2	TRBJ2-7	TGTGCCAGCCGGAGGCTAGCGGGGTTCGACGAGCAGTACTTC	CASRRLAGFDEQYF
TRBV2	.	.	TRBJ1-4	TGTGCCAGCAGTGTTGGGGGGGGCGGTGAAAAACTGTTTTTT	CASSVGGGGEKLFF
TRBV25-1	few	.	TRBJ2-7	TGTGCCAGCAGCTCCGTTACCTGGAGCTCCTACGAGCAGTACTTC	CASSSVTWSSYEQYF
TRBV7-9	.	TRBD1	TRBJ1-1	TGTGCCAGCAGCTCCGATCGGGACAGGGGGCTGGGCACTGAAGCTTTCTTT	CASSSDRDRGLGTEAFF
TRBV27	few	TRBD1	TRBJ1-1	TGTGCCAGCAGTACGACAGGGGGTTACACTGAAGCTTTCTTT	CASSTTGGYTEAFF
TRBV4-1	once	TRBD1	TRBJ1-4	TGCGCCAGCAGCCGATCTCCGGGACAGGGGGCGCGTGAAAAACTGTTTTTT	CASSRSPGQGAREKLFF
TRBV5-1	.	.	TRBJ1-2	TGCGCCAGCAGCTTGGCGAGGAAGGGAAATGATGGCTACACCTTC	CASSLARKGNDGYTF
TRBV6-5	.	TRBD2	TRBJ2-3	TGTGCCAGCAGTTACTCGGCGACTAGCTTAGATACGCAGTATTTT	CASSYSATSLDTQYF
TRBV7-9	.	.	TRBJ2-5	TGTGCCAGCAGCTTACCCACAATGCAAGAGACCCAGTACTTC	CASSLPTMQETQYF
TRBV7-2	many	.	TRBJ1-5	TGTGCCAGCAGCTTTCTAGGGGCGGTCAATCAGCCCCAGCATTTT	CASSFLGAVNQPQHF
TRBV11-3	few	.	TRBJ2-1	TGTGCCAGCAGCGAGGACAGCTACAATGAGCAGTTCTTC	CASSEDSYNEQFF
TRBV7-3	.	.	TRBJ2-3	TGTGCCAGCAGCCGGTATAGAACAGATACGCAGTATTTT	CASSRYRTDTQYF
TRBV12-3/TRBV12-4	.	TRBD1	TRBJ2-7	TGTGCCAGCAGTTACCCGGGACAGGGGGATCGGGAGCAGTACTTC	CASSYPGQGDREQYF
TRBV7-3	.	.	TRBJ2-7	TGTGCCAGCAGCTCTTCCGGGACACCCTACGAGCAGTACTTC	CASSSSGTPYEQYF
TRBV12-3/TRBV12-4	few	.	TRBJ1-2	TGTGCCAGCAGTTTTGAGGGCCTCACTTCTTACTATGGCTACACCTTC	CASSFEGLTSYYGYTF
TRBV7-9	few	TRBD1	TRBJ2-5	TGTGCCAGCCAAGGACAGGGGGCCCAAGAGACCCAGTACTTC	CASQGQGAQETQYF
TRBV6-1	.	.	TRBJ1-5	TGTGCCAGCAGTGAAACTGGGACGTATAGCAATCAGCCCCAGCATTTT	CASSETGTYSNQPQHF
TRBV6-5	.	TRBD1	TRBJ2-7	TGTGCCAGCAGCCCCGGGACAGCGCAGTACTTC	CASSPGTAQYF
TRBV6-5	.	.	TRBJ1-4	TGTGCCAGCAGTTACTCAGGAGGACATGAAAAACTGTTTTTT	CASSYSGGHEKLFF
TRBV5-6	many	.	TRBJ1-1	TGTGCCAGCAGCAGACAGGTGAACACTGAAGCTTTCTTT	CASSRQVNTEAFF
TRBV12-3/TRBV12-4	few	.	TRBJ1-5	TGTGCCAGCAGCCCCCGCGTAGGAGGAGACTTGGATCAGCCCCAGCATTTT	CASSPRVGGDLDQPQHF
TRBV7-8	.	.	TRBJ2-1	TGTGCCAGCAGCTTATCCGGACCTGTAGGCTATGAGCAGTTCTTC	CASSLSGPVGYEQFF
TRBV11-1	few	TRBD1	TRBJ2-1	TGTGCCAGCAGCGCTGCCGGGACAGGTTTCAATGAGCAGTTCTTC	CASSAAGTGFNEQFF
TRBV18	.	TRBD1	TRBJ2-4	TGTGCCAGCTCCCCCGGGAGACAGGGGGCTACCAAAAACATTCAGTACTTC	CASSPGRQGATKNIQYF
TRBV7-2	many	.	TRBJ2-3	TGTGCCAGCAGCTTAGGGGGGGGCGGAGATACGCAGTATTTT	CASSLGGGGDTQYF
TRBV12-3/TRBV12-4	medium-sized	.	TRBJ2-2	TGTGCCAGCAGACGCGGGACAGCTGATCCGAACACCGGGGAGCTGTTTTTT	CASRRGTADPNTGELFF
TRBV7-8	.	TRBD1	TRBJ2-7	TGTGCCAGCGTGCGGGACAGGGCGGTCAACGAGCAGTACTTC	CASVRDRAVNEQYF
TRBV28	few	.	TRBJ1-4	TGTGCCAGCAGTTTGCCGACGACCATCCGGGAAAAACTGTTTTTT	CASSLPTTIREKLFF
TRBV30	once	.	TRBJ2-1	TGTGCCTGCGCCCTGGGGCGTGAGCAGTTCTTC	CACALGREQFF
TRBV11-2	.	.	TRBJ2-7	TGTGCCAGCAGCCCCGGGACACCCAGACCCTACGAGCAGTACTTC	CASSPGTPRPYEQYF
TRBV29-1	.	TRBD1	TRBJ2-7	TGCAGCGTTGTTGGGACAGGGGACGACGAGCAGTACTTC	CSVVGTGDDEQYF
TRBV4-1	.	TRBD1	TRBJ2-7	TGCGCCAGCAGCCTGGACAGGGCTGGCGACGAGCAGTACTTC	CASSLDRAGDEQYF
TRBV27	few	TRBD1	TRBJ1-2	TGTGCCAGCAGTTTATCGGGGACAGGGAATGGCTACACCTTC	CASSLSGTGNGYTF
TRBV12-3/TRBV12-4	.	.	TRBJ2-7	TGTGCCAGCAGTTTGAGCCCTTCAAGTCCCTACGAGCAGTACTTC	CASSLSPSSPYEQYF
TRBV7-2	many	.	TRBJ1-5	TGTGCCAGCAGCTTAGGAGGCTACAATAGCAATCAGCCCCAGCATTTT	CASSLGGYNSNQPQHF